Listed below are T cell receptor beta chains from one sample, sequenced in a study of T cells in Graves' hyperthyroidism and ophthalmopathy. TCRdb reprocessed the multiplex PCR reads via MiXCR and lists one record per CDR3 protein. The sample shows 550,000 to 650,000 distinct CDR3 sequences, 14% of them seen only once. The sequencing input was blood. The receptors originated from a woman aged 40-49 years with Graves' hyperthyroidism. Both conserved end residues are part of each CDR3. D genes are given only for firm matches. Some rows have no size entry. The others give once, few or many, or a class for an expanded clone.

V	size	D	J	DNA	CDR3
TRBV28	many	TRBD2	TRBJ2-7	TGTGCCAGCACCGTGGGGCTAGCGGGAGCCGGAGAGCAGTACTTC	CASTVGLAGAGEQYF
TRBV27	many	TRBD2	TRBJ2-1	TGTGCCAGCAGTTTCTCTAGCGGGAGTGGCGATGAGCAGTTCTTC	CASSFSSGSGDEQFF
TRBV10-3	few	NA	TRBJ1-1	TGTGCCATCAGTGAGGGGGGGCCGAACACTGAAGCTTTCTTT	CAISEGGPNTEAFF
TRBV2	many	TRBD1	TRBJ2-3	TGTGCCAGCGGGACCGGGACAGACACAGATACGCAGTATTTT	CASGTGTDTDTQYF
TRBV5-1	few	NA	TRBJ1-2	TGCGCCAGCAGCTTGGATGATGGCTATGGCTACACCTTC	CASSLDDGYGYTF
TRBV12-3/TRBV12-4	many	NA	TRBJ2-2	TGTGCCAGCCATGGCGGAACGGGCACCGGGGAGCTGTTTTTT	CASHGGTGTGELFF
TRBV20-1	many	TRBD1	TRBJ1-5	TGCAGTGCTAAGGAAAGGGACAGGTCGGGGGACTATAGCAATCAGCCCCAGCATTTT	CSAKERDRSGDYSNQPQHF
TRBV3-1	many	NA	TRBJ2-2	TGTGCCAGCAGCCAAGTAGCGGCAGGGGGTTGGACCGGGGAGCTGTTTTTT	CASSQVAAGGWTGELFF
TRBV19	NA	NA	TRBJ2-4	TGTGCCAGTAGTATAGGCCAGGGGTCCAAAAACATTCAGTACTTC	CASSIGQGSKNIQYF
TRBV30	many	NA	TRBJ2-1	TGTGCTGCCGATAGGTCGGGGTGGTCCAATGAGCAGTTCTTC	CAADRSGWSNEQFF
TRBV19	NA	TRBD1	TRBJ1-2	TGTGCCAGTAGTATAGATTACTGGGCAGGGGGCGACTATGGCTACACCTTC	CASSIDYWAGGDYGYTF
TRBV13	few	NA	TRBJ2-7	TGTGCCAGCAGCTTAGATGGGGACACCACCTACGAGCAGTACTTC	CASSLDGDTTYEQYF
TRBV28	many	NA	TRBJ1-1	TGTGCCAGCAGTTTACTAAACTGGAACACTGAAGCTTTCTTT	CASSLLNWNTEAFF
TRBV20-1	few	NA	TRBJ2-7	TGCAGTGCTAGAGATGACGGGGTCTCTTATTACGAGCAGTACTTC	CSARDDGVSYYEQYF
TRBV5-1	few	NA	TRBJ2-6	TGCGCCAGCAGCTTGGTACTCTCTGGGGCCAACGTCCTGACTTTC	CASSLVLSGANVLTF
TRBV9	NA	TRBD2	TRBJ2-3	TGTGCCAGCAGCCCTTTAGCGGGAGGAAATTTAAATACGCAGTATTTT	CASSPLAGGNLNTQYF
TRBV27	few	NA	TRBJ1-1	TGTGCCAGCAGGAGGGCAGCGAACACTGAAGCTTTCTTT	CASRRAANTEAFF
TRBV6-1	few	NA	TRBJ1-4	TGTGCCAGCAGTCCTTGGAGCGAGGGAGTTTGGGAAAAACTGTTTTTT	CASSPWSEGVWEKLFF
TRBV12-3/TRBV12-4	few	NA	TRBJ2-4	TGTGCCAGCAGTTTAGCGGGGCTATCAAACATTCAGTACTTC	CASSLAGLSNIQYF
TRBV6-5	many	NA	TRBJ2-7	TGTGCCAGCAGTTACTCGTTAGGTGACGAGCAGTACTTC	CASSYSLGDEQYF
TRBV18	many	TRBD1	TRBJ1-5	TGTGCCAGCTCACTCCCGGGACAGACTGGCCAGCCCCAGCATTTT	CASSLPGQTGQPQHF
TRBV28	many	NA	TRBJ1-4	TGTGCCAGCGTTACAGGGAGTACAACTAATGAAAAACTGTTTTTT	CASVTGSTTNEKLFF
TRBV12-3/TRBV12-4	many	NA	TRBJ2-3	TGTGCCAGCAGATCGACTACCACGGGTACAGATACGCAGTATTTT	CASRSTTTGTDTQYF
TRBV7-9	NA	NA	TRBJ1-1	TGTGCCAGCAGCTTAGGGGCTGCCAGGAACACTGAAGCTTTCTTT	CASSLGAARNTEAFF
TRBV6-2/TRBV6-3	NA	TRBD2	TRBJ2-1	TGTGCCAGCAGTTACTATGCTAGCGGGAGTGTCGAGCAGTTCTTC	CASSYYASGSVEQFF
TRBV29-1	few	NA	TRBJ2-7	TGCAGCGTTGAACAAACCCGTGGGCTTCGCGAGCAGTACTTC	CSVEQTRGLREQYF
TRBV7-8	many	NA	TRBJ1-3	TGTGCCAGCAGCCCCCTCGGACCTGGAAACACCATATATTTT	CASSPLGPGNTIYF
TRBV30	many	NA	TRBJ2-7	TGTGCCTGGAACCCCAGGGATATCCGTTACGAGCAGTACTTC	CAWNPRDIRYEQYF
TRBV5-6	NA	TRBD2	TRBJ2-1	TGTGCCAGCAGCCAAGGCAAGCTAGCGGGAGGCCCCAATGAGCAGTTCTTC	CASSQGKLAGGPNEQFF
TRBV7-9	many	NA	TRBJ1-1	TGTGCCAGCAGCTTTAGCCAGGACACTGAAGCTTTCTTT	CASSFSQDTEAFF
TRBV6-1	few	NA	TRBJ1-3	TGTGCCAGCAGTGGAACGAGTAGCTCTGGAAACACCATATATTTT	CASSGTSSSGNTIYF
TRBV6-1	many	NA	TRBJ2-5	TGTGCCAGCAGTCGGGTGTGGGGCCAAGAGACCCAGTACTTC	CASSRVWGQETQYF
TRBV29-1	few	TRBD1	TRBJ2-6	TGCAGCGTATCGGGACAGGGGCGCTCTGGGGCCAACGTCCTGACTTTC	CSVSGQGRSGANVLTF
TRBV24-1	many	NA	TRBJ1-2	TGTGCCACCAGGGGCACAAATAACTATGGCTACACCTTC	CATRGTNNYGYTF
TRBV6-1	many	NA	TRBJ2-7	TGTGCCAGCAGTCGAAATTGTTCCGGGACAAATACCTACGAGCAGTACTTC	CASSRNCSGTNTYEQYF
TRBV20-1	few	NA	TRBJ1-1	TGCAGTGCTACACGACAGCCCATGAACACTGAAGCTTTCTTT	CSATRQPMNTEAFF
TRBV6-6	many	TRBD2	TRBJ2-3	TGTGCCAGCAGTTACTCGCCTAGCGGGAGGTACACAGATACGCAGTATTTT	CASSYSPSGRYTDTQYF
TRBV2	NA	TRBD2	TRBJ2-3	TGTACCAGCGGGGGATCCGGGGGCCCTTCCACAGATACGCAGTATTTT	CTSGGSGGPSTDTQYF
TRBV20-1	many	TRBD2	TRBJ2-7	TGCAGTGCTAGAGAAACGCTAGCGGGAGACTACGAGCAGTACTTC	CSARETLAGDYEQYF
TRBV7-9	NA	NA	TRBJ2-1	TGTGCCAGCAGCTTATCCCCTAGCGACAATGAGCAGTTCTTC	CASSLSPSDNEQFF
TRBV3-1	NA	TRBD2	TRBJ2-1	TGTGCCAGCAGCCCCGCTAGCGGGAGTGGTGAGCAGTTCTTC	CASSPASGSGEQFF
TRBV6-4	NA	NA	TRBJ1-4	TGTGCCAGCAGTTACCAGCAAAGTGGGGAAAAACTGTTTTTT	CASSYQQSGEKLFF
TRBV12-3/TRBV12-4	many	TRBD1	TRBJ2-6	TGTGCCAGCAGTTCGCCGGGACAGACTTCCTCTGGGGCCAACGTCCTGACTTTC	CASSSPGQTSSGANVLTF